This TCR beta chain was sequenced for a study of identical twins (dated by TCRdb to 2015 to 2016). Study-wide context: To test whether fetal clonotypes persist, the study used deep sequencing on TCR alpha and beta repertoires from monozygotic twins, unrelated adults of various ages, and cord blood. To rule out contamination, replicate twin experiments were performed at different times with different library preparation protocols. Here is what the overall study found, with its caveats: Invariant T cells such as MAIT and iNKT could partly confound zero-insertion analyses, though diverse VJ usage argued against this for most clonotypes. In monozygotic twins, recombination models systematically underestimated out-of-frame TCR alpha sharing, but the models matched the sharing seen between unrelated individuals. Compared with coincidental sharing between unrelated individuals, out-of-frame TCR alpha sequences shared between twins showed an excess of sequences with low generation probability. Abundant cord blood beta clonotypes had fewer insertions, young adult naive repertoires showed a similar but weaker trend, and memory repertoires showed no such trend. Because the same donors could not be followed over many years, conclusions were based on cross-sectional statistical analysis. A weaker excess of twin sharing was found in beta out-of-frame sequences because the signal-to-noise ratio was lowered by fewer shared sequences.

Only healthy Caucasian donors were included. The twin cohort consisted of three pairs of female monozygotic twins, all aged about 18 to 29 years. Peripheral blood mononuclear cells were used as the source from which RNA for TCR libraries was isolated. This clonotype was counted ten times or more. Its antigen is unknown. The input lacks base qualities; no much larger clone sits a single base away. Library preparation used 5' RACE. Data came from an Illumina HiSeq 2000. Template switching introduced a universal primer binding site; the final cDNA contained a unique molecular identifier, enabling accurate counting of TCR cDNA molecules. Specific primers in the conserved constant-segment region were used to synthesize first-strand cDNA for TCR alpha and beta chains. To control for contamination, every cDNA library was double barcoded, receiving both a SMART-Mk sample barcode and Illumina barcodes. TruSeq adapter sequences along with Illumina sample barcodes were introduced in two successive PCR steps. The TCR alpha and beta cDNA libraries were sequenced on the Illumina HiSeq platform using custom primers. Turning to the authors' computational methods: MiGEC was used to process raw reads and extract unique molecular identifiers, and MiXCR was used to find CDR3 positions. For each individual, recombination models were inferred using an EM algorithm with the repgenHMM and IGoR tools. Shared clonotypes were analyzed with the tcR package in R, and sharing was normalized by the product of cloneset sizes. To study raw recombination without the effects of thymic and clonal selection, out-of-frame nonproductive sequences were analyzed. TCRdb passed the public sequencing reads through fastp at Q25 and MiXCR, retaining productive beta sequences. Entries are consolidated by CDR3 protein sequence, retaining the most common genes and DNA. The V and J calls and clone size come from TCRdb's table, not from the authors' own analysis. The sample table shows about 890,000 distinct CDR3 sequences, and around an eighth are seen once. 1.5% to 2% of the sample comes from the top ten.

Separately, the same data were catalogued under a study of yellow fever vaccine responses in identical twins. According to the second study: According to the authors, the vaccine-induced T cell response in identical twins seemed to be partly convergent and partly specific to each individual. In the study, vaccine-responding T cell clones were precisely tracked in identical twins.

The source is a woman aged 18-29 years in good health. Sequencing was performed on PBMCs.

Here the CDR3 is given as CASRESGDRAADTQYF. The DNA sequence is TGTGCCAGCAGGGAATCGGGTGACAGGGCTGCAGATACGCAGTATTTT. The receptor chain draws on TRBV12-3 or TRBV12-4 and TRBJ2-3; TRBD1 aligns with 7 central bases. Spanning cysteine to phenylalanine, the CDR3 consists of 16 amino acids. Of the read, only the CDR3 DNA is kept; its 48 bases are in frame from base 1. At the junction V is shortened by 6 bases and J by 4 bases; bases outside the gene matches: 13.